These 14 T cell receptor beta chains share one sample of origin, sequenced in a study of T-cell reconstitution after alpha-beta-depleted transplantation in children. A TCRbeta library incorporating unique molecular identifiers was prepared. Each CDR3 protein is one row after TCRdb ran MiXCR on the PCR reads. The sample shows about a million distinct CDR3 sequences, less than 30% of them seen only once. Here the sequenced sample was PBMCs, mostly from graft donor cells, taken 360 days after TCRalphabeta/CD19-depleted stem cell transplant. Source of these receptors: a boy in the first two years of life who had a stem cell transplant for SCID, so the T cells may come from the graft donor.

J is TRBJ1-2 and V is TRBV12-3 or TRBV12-4, with D perhaps TRBD1 (6 bases). CDR3 length: 13 amino acids. V was clipped by 5 bases and J by 8 bases, with 15 bases between them. CDR3 in DNA: TGTGCCAGCAGTCTAGGACAGTTCGAAGGCTACACCTTC. Its protein product is CASSLGQFEGYTF.

This clonotype appeared a few times. This chain uses TRBV29-1 with TRBJ1-1; D possibly corresponds to TRBD1 (6 bases). From germline, CDR1 is SQVTM and CDR2 ANQGSEA. The CDR3 runs 16 residues. Trimming took off 6 bases at V and 1 base at J, with 21 bases between the two ends. CDR3 protein: CSVKRTAKHPNTEAFF. CDR3 DNA sequence: TGCAGCGTCAAACGGACAGCCAAGCACCCGAACACTGAAGCTTTCTTT.

The chain recombines TRBV5-1 with TRBJ1-5, with 7 nucleotides matching TRBD1. In germline, CDR1 is SGHRS, CDR2 YFSETQ. V lost 0 bases, J lost 6 bases, and 6 bases stayed unmatched. The length of the CDR3 is 15 residues. The CDR3 here is CASSLVTGVGQPQHF. The DNA for the CDR3 is TGCGCCAGCAGCTTGGTTACAGGGGTAGGTCAGCCCCAGCATTTT.

This clonotype was seen many times. The chain employs TRBV12-3 or TRBV12-4 and TRBJ2-7; no clear D. The CDR3 runs 11 residues. Trimming took 4 bases from V and 4 from J, leaving 5 bases between them. The CDR3 protein is CASSSEYEQYF. CDR3 DNA: TGTGCCAGCAGTTCGGAGTACGAGCAGTACTTC.

The rearrangement uses TRBV7-9 and TRBJ2-7; no definite D call. The CDR3 spans 15 residues. The V and J ends lost 6 bases and 4 bases respectively, with 19 bases between them. Germline CDR1 SEHNR, CDR2 FQNEAQ (reference sequence). The CDR3 bases are TGTGCCAGCAGTTTAAGAGGTTCGGGCCTATACGAGCAGTACTTC. Translating it yields CASSLRGSGLYEQYF.

The chain links TRBV12-3 or TRBV12-4 to TRBJ2-1; D perhaps matches TRBD1 (6 bases). V was clipped by 4 bases and J by 7 bases, with 17 bases between them. CDR3 length: 15 amino acids. CDR3 DNA sequence: TGTGCCAGCAGTTCCCGACAGACAAGGGGGAATGAGCAGTTCTTC. It yields the protein CASSSRQTRGNEQFF.

The rearrangement links TRBV20-1 to TRBJ1-1; D not resolved. CDR1 is DFQATT, CDR2 SNEGSKA, per germline (reference sequence). V dropped 0 bases and J dropped 0 bases, with 8 bases sitting between them. The CDR3 extends over 14 amino acids. The CDR3 protein is CSARERPLNTEAFF. Written as DNA, the CDR3 is TGCAGTGCTAGAGAAAGACCGCTGAACACTGAAGCTTTCTTT.

J is TRBJ2-1 and V is TRBV19; D not resolved. CDR1 is LNHDA and CDR2 is SQIVND in the germline V gene (reference sequence). The CDR3 sequence is 12 residues long. Trimming left V 1 base short and J 7 bases short, with 5 bases between. DNA of the CDR3: TGTGCCAGTAGTATAGGGTGGAATGAGCAGTTCTTC. The encoded protein is CASSIGWNEQFF. Full variable domain (missing parts from reference TRBV19 and TRBJ2-1): DGGITQSPKYLFRKEGQNVTLSCEQNLNHDAMYWYRQDPGQGLRLIYYSQIVNDFQKGDIAEGYSVSREKKESFPLTVTSAQKNPTAFYLCASSIGWNEQFFGPGTRLTVL.

The chain has TRBV12-3 or TRBV12-4 and TRBJ1-5; D is unclear. This CDR3 is 15 amino acids long. Trimming stripped 3 bases from V and 4 bases from J, with 13 bases between. The CDR3 DNA is TGTGCCAGCAGTTTTGAGTGGCGGTCAAATCAGCCCCAGCATTTT. Its protein product is CASSFEWRSNQPQHF.

This clonotype was counted between two and nine times. V is TRBV7-2 and J is TRBJ2-5, with 13 bases aligning to TRBD2. Per germline, CDR1 SGHTA and CDR2 FQGNSA. This CDR3 spans 18 amino acids. V trimming: 0 bases; J trimming: 1 base; junction bases outside the gene matches: 5. In nucleotides, the CDR3 is TGTGCCAGCAGCTTAGCCCTACTAGCGGGGGGGCTCCAAGAGACCCAGTACTTC. Its translation is CASSLALLAGGLQETQYF.

The CDR3, as DNA: TGTGCCATCAGTGCCGAGCCTAAAGAGACCCAGTACTTC. Its protein product is CAISAEPKETQYF. The chain employs TRBV10-3 and TRBJ2-5; D not resolved. Germline loops: CDR1 ENHRY, CDR2 SYGVKD. The CDR3 is 13 amino acids. V was shortened by 4 bases and J by 3 bases, with 9 bases between the two germline ends.

This clonotype was recorded many times. The CDR3 sequence: CASSLDSRETQYF. The CDR3 DNA reads TGCGCCAGCAGCTTGGATTCTCGAGAGACCCAGTACTTC. The V gene is TRBV5-1, the J gene TRBJ2-5; D is uncertain. Trimming cost V 0 bases and J 4 bases, with 7 bases left between them. The germline V gene has CDR1 SGHRS and CDR2 YFSETQ. The CDR3 extends over 13 amino acids.

The genes are TRBV12-3 or TRBV12-4 and TRBJ2-7, with 10 bases fitting TRBD1. The CDR3 is 15 amino acids. V lost 4 bases, J lost 4 bases, and 7 bases stayed unmatched. CDR3 sequence: CASSWGQGSLYEQYF. The CDR3 DNA reads as TGTGCCAGCAGTTGGGGACAGGGGAGTTTGTACGAGCAGTACTTC.

This clonotype was seen ten or more times. The chain recombines TRBV5-1 with TRBJ1-1; D ambiguous. Deletions cut 4 bases from V and 4 bases from J, with 11 bases between. The CDR3 consists of 13 residues. The germline V gene has CDR1 SGHRS and CDR2 YFSETQ. The CDR3 DNA is TGCGCCAGCAGCCCCCCTTCGGGCACTGAAGCTTTCTTT. It codes for CASSPPSGTEAFF.